This TCR beta chain originates from a study of control samples from healthy donors and cancer patients. The repertoire was sequenced with immunoSEQ multiplex PCR; TCRdb's copy has only in-frame clones and lacks some. The sample includes roughly 130,000 clones, about 95% of them seen just once. This CDR3 is built from 14 residues. V was trimmed by 4 bases and J by 0 bases, leaving 8 bases between them. Germline-derived CDR1 and CDR2 are SGHTS and YDEGEE. This clone was seen a single time. The specimen sequenced was blood. This receptor was identified in a man aged 25 to 40 in good health. The V gene is TRBV5-8, the J gene TRBJ1-5; D uncertain. CDR3 residues: CASSPTYSNQPQHF. The CDR3 DNA follows: TGTGCCAGCAGCCCGACCTATAGCAATCAGCCCCAGCATTTT.